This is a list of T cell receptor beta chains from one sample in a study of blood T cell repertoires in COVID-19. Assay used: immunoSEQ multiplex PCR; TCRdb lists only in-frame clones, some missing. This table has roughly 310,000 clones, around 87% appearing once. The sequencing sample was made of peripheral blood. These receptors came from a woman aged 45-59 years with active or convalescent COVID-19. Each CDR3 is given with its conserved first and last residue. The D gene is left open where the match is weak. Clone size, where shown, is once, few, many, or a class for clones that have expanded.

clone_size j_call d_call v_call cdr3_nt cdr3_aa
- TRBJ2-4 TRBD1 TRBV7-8 TGTGCCAGCAGCTTAGCGCGACAGGGGGCAGTTAACATTCAGTACTTC CASSLARQGAVNIQYF
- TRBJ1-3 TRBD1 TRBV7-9 TGTGCCAGCAGCTCCTCCGGGACAGGGGTTTCTGGAAACACCATATATTTT CASSSSGTGVSGNTIYF
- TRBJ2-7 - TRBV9 TGTGCCAGCAGCGTAGAGGCTAGCAGCTACGAGCAGTACTTC CASSVEASSYEQYF
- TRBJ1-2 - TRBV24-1 TGTGCCACCAGTGAAGACACAAACTATGGCTACACCTTC CATSEDTNYGYTF
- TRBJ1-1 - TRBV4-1 TGCGCCAGCAGCCACGAAGTGCGGAACACTGAAGCTTTCTTT CASSHEVRNTEAFF
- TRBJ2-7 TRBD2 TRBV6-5 TGTGCCAGCAGTTACTCGTATAGCGGGGGGACCTACGAGCAGTACTTC CASSYSYSGGTYEQYF
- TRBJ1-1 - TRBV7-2 TGTGCCACCGCAGGATCGGGAATCACTGAAGCTTTCTTT CATAGSGITEAFF
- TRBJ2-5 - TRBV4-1 TGCGCCAGCAGCCAGCCAACAGGGCGGGAGACCCAGTACTTC CASSQPTGRETQYF
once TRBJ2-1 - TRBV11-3 TGTGCCAGCAGCTTAGGCCGCGGAACCTACAATGAGCAGTTCTTC CASSLGRGTYNEQFF
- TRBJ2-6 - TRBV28 TGTGCCAGCAGCACCCCGCTGGCGGCCAACGTCCTGACTTTC CASSTPLAANVLTF
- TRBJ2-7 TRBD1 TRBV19 TGTGCCAGTAGTACCAGGGGGTCTAACTACGAGCAGTACTTC CASSTRGSNYEQYF
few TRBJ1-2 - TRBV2 TGTGCCAGCAATGAGGGAGTTAACTATGGCTACACCTTC CASNEGVNYGYTF
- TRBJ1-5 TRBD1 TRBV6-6 TGTGCCAGCAGTCCCTCACCGGGACAGGGGTCAATTTATCAGCCCCAGCATTTT CASSPSPGQGSIYQPQHF
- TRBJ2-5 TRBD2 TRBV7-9 TGTGCCAGCAGCTTATTCGGGACTAGCGGGGGGCTCCAAGAGACCCAGTACTTC CASSLFGTSGGLQETQYF
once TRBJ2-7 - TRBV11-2 TGTGCCAGCAGCCCCCGACTAGTCTCCTACGAGCAGTACTTC CASSPRLVSYEQYF
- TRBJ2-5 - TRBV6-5 TGTGCCAGCAGTTCCCAGGACTACCCCCAAGAGACCCAGTACTTC CASSSQDYPQETQYF
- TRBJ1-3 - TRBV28 TGTGCCAGCATAGCCGGATTCTCTGGAAACACCATATATTTT CASIAGFSGNTIYF
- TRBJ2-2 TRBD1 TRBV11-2 TGTGCCAGCAGCTCAGACAGGGGGCAAGTCACCGGGGAGCTGTTTTTT CASSSDRGQVTGELFF
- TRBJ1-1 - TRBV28 TGTGCCAGCAGCCTGCGACAGGTCTTAGAAGCTTTCTTT CASSLRQVLEAFF
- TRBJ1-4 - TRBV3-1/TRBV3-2 TGTGCCAGCCGTCCAGGGTTTTCAGGGAAACTGTTTTTT CASRPGFSGKLFF
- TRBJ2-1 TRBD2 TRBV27 TGTGCCAGCAGTTCCTCCAGCGGGGGAGGGAATGAGCAGTTCTTC CASSSSSGGGNEQFF
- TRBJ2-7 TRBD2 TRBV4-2 TGTGCCAGCAGCCAAGATAACGGCGGGAGGGGAAACGAGCAGTACTTC CASSQDNGGRGNEQYF
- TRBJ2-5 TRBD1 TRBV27 TGTGCCAGCAGACCTGGGACAGGGGGTTGGGAGACCCAGTACTTC CASRPGTGGWETQYF
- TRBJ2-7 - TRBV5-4 TGTGCCAGCAGCCTTAGCGACCCAAATCCTTACGAGCAGTACTTC CASSLSDPNPYEQYF
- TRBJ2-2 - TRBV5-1 TGCGCCAGCAGCTCCCGGGAGAACACCGGGGAGCTGTTTTTT CASSSRENTGELFF
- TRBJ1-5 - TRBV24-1 TGTGCCACCAGTGACCCCACGGACTTGGGGCAGCCCCAGCATTTT CATSDPTDLGQPQHF
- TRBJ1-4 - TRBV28 TGTGCCAGCAGCGTTGGACAGAATGAAAAACTGTTTTTT CASSVGQNEKLFF
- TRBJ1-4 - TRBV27 TGTGCCAGCAGTTTACTCCGGGACATGGGTGAAAAACTGTTTTTT CASSLLRDMGEKLFF
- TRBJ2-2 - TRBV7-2 TGTGCCAGCAGCCCCCGGGGTTACACTAACACCGGGGAGCTGTTTTTT CASSPRGYTNTGELFF
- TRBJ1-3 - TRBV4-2 TGTGCCAGCAGCCAAGAAGATAGCTCTGGAAACACCATATATTTT CASSQEDSSGNTIYF
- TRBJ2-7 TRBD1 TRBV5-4 TGTGCCAGCAGCTCAAAAGCCGGGACAGGGCTAGGCGAGCAGTACTTC CASSSKAGTGLGEQYF
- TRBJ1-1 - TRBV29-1 TGCAGCGTTGAAGGGGGCTACACTGAAGCTTTCTTT CSVEGGYTEAFF
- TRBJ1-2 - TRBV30 TGTGCCTGGAGGGCGGCAAGGGGGACCTATGGCTACACCTTC CAWRAARGTYGYTF
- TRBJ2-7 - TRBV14 TGTGCCAGCAGCCCCTTCTCGGACAGCTACGAGCAGTACTTC CASSPFSDSYEQYF
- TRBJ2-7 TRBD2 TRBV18 TGTGCCAGCTCACCCGGACTAGCGGGAGGTTACGAGCAGTACTTC CASSPGLAGGYEQYF
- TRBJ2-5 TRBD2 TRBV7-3 TGTGCCAGCAGCTTAGGGGCGGGAGTAGAGACCCAGTACTTC CASSLGAGVETQYF
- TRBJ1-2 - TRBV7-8 TGTGCCAGCAGCTTATCCGTCCAGTATGGCTACACCTTC CASSLSVQYGYTF
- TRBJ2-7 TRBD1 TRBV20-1 TGCAGTGCCGGGACAGGGTTCGAGCAGTACTTC CSAGTGFEQYF
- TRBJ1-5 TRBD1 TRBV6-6 TGTGCCAGCAGTTACCCCGGACAGGGTTTGTATCAGCCCCAGCATTTT CASSYPGQGLYQPQHF
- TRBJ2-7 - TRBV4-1 TGCGCCAGCAGCCAAGTTGTATCAGTGGCAGGGTCACAGTGGGAGCAGTACTTC CASSQVVSVAGSQWEQYF
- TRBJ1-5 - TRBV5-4 TGTGCCAGCAGTTCAGGGCTGGGGCAGCCCCAGCATTTT CASSSGLGQPQHF
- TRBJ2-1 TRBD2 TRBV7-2 TGTGCCAGCAGCTTATCCGGGACTAGCGGGAGGGCCGTTCGTGAGCAGTTCTTC CASSLSGTSGRAVREQFF
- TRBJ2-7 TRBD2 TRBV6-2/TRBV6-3 TGTGCCAGCAGCCTGACTAGCGGGAGGGAGTACTTC CASSLTSGREYF
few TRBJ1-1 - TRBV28 TGTGCCAGCAGCTCCCGTAGAAAGGGACAGAACACTGAAGCTTTCTTT CASSSRRKGQNTEAFF
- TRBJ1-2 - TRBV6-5 TGTGCCAGCAGTTACGGGTCAGGGGATGGCTACACCTTC CASSYGSGDGYTF
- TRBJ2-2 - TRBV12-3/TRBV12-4 TGTGCCAGCAGTCTCCAGGGCCCCGGGGAGCTGTTTTTT CASSLQGPGELFF
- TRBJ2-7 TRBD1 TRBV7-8 TGTGCCAGCAGCTTCGACAGGGGCGAGTACTACGAGCAGTACTTC CASSFDRGEYYEQYF
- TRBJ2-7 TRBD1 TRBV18 TGTGCCAGCTCACAGTCGGCAGGGGGTGAGCAGTACTTC CASSQSAGGEQYF
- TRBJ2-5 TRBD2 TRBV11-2 TGTGCCAGCAGCTTAGTGGTAGCGGGGGGGATGGACCTCCGGGAGACCCAGTACTTC CASSLVVAGGMDLRETQYF
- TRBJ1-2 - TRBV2 TGTGCCAGCAGTGAAAGAGACAGGAACGGTAACTATGGCTACACCTTC CASSERDRNGNYGYTF
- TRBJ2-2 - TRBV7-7 TGTGCTAGCACCCCAGGGATTCTACTCCAGAACACCGGGGAGCTGTTTTTT CASTPGILLQNTGELFF
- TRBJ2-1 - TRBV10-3 TGTGCCATCAGTGAGTCCCAGGGGTTGTATGAGCAGTTCTTC CAISESQGLYEQFF
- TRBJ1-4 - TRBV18 TGTGCCAGCTCACCACTTGGAGGGGTACGTGAAAAACTGTTTTTT CASSPLGGVREKLFF